The clone carrying this T cell receptor (beta chain) was seen more than once but under ten times. The sample belongs to a study of response to subunit inactivated influenza vaccine. The germline gives CDR1 SGHRS, CDR2 YFSETQ. The V gene lost 0 bases and the J gene lost 4 bases, with 8 bases spanning the gap. The CDR3 totals 14 residues. TCRdb used MiXCR to reprocess the RT-PCR reads, holding one entry per CDR3 protein. The sample records roughly 500,000 distinct CDR3 sequences, 16% being singletons. This receptor was identified in a man between 50 and 69 years old who received an inactivated influenza vaccine. This specimen consisted of CD4+ T cells sorted from PBMCs, obtained around 2 years after vaccination. This chain joins TRBV5-1 and TRBJ1-5; weak D call: TRBD1 (5 bases). Here the CDR3 DNA reads TGCGCCAGCAGCTTGGATGGGGGGAATCAGCCCCAGCATTTT. This gives the protein CASSLDGGNQPQHF.